Each of the 21 T cell receptor beta chains below was sequenced from the same sample in a study of cytomegalovirus exposure and HLA in healthy donors. 60 Vbeta and 13 Jbeta primers were used in PCR. This table comes from immunoSEQ multiplex PCR, and its TCRdb copy is limited to in-frame clones, with some not included. The table shows 90,000 to 150,000 clones, with 81% occurring only once. Material for sequencing was PBMCs. The origin of the receptors is a woman between 40 and 55 years old in good health and CMV-seronegative.

The J gene is TRBJ2-5, the V gene TRBV18, with a weak D call TRBD1 (8 bases). Germline CDR1 KGHSH, CDR2 LQKENI. Trimming left V 0 bases short and J 5 bases short, with 19 bases between. CDR3 length: 17 amino acids. The DNA of the CDR3 is TGTGCCAGCTCACCACCGTTAAGTGACAGGGGAGGGGAGACCCAGTACTTC. Amino acid sequence: CASSPPLSDRGGETQYF.

The J gene is TRBJ2-7, the V gene TRBV9, with D possibly TRBD1 on 7 matching bases. This CDR3 contains 15 residues. CDR1 is SGDLS, CDR2 YYNGEE, per germline. Trimming took off 0 bases at V and 2 bases at J, with 12 bases between the two ends. The CDR3 loop is CASSVGPGGTYEQYF. DNA of the CDR3: TGTGCCAGCAGCGTAGGTCCAGGGGGGACCTACGAGCAGTACTTC. Drawing the rest from reference TRBV9 and TRBJ2-7, the complete variable domain is DSGVTQTPKHLITATGQRVTLRCSPRSGDLSVYWYQQSLDQGLQFLIQYYNGEERAKGNILERFSAQQFPDLHSELNLSSLELGDSALYFCASSVGPGGTYEQYFGPGTRLTVT.

The J gene is TRBJ2-7, the V gene TRBV7-6, with TRBD1 matching 10 bases. This CDR3 has 18 residues. J gave up 4 bases and V 4 bases, and 16 bases lay outside the gene matches. Germline loops: CDR1 SGHVS, CDR2 FNYEAQ. Written as DNA, the CDR3 is TGTGCCAGCAGCTCGCCCCTCGGCGGGACAGGGGATACTTACGAGCAGTACTTC. Protein sequence: CASSSPLGGTGDTYEQYF.

This rearrangement joins TRBV4-1 to TRBJ1-1; weak D call: TRBD1 (6 bases). V dropped 4 bases and J dropped 3 bases, with 12 bases sitting between them. CDR3 length: 14 residues. CDR1 is MGHRA and CDR2 is YSYEKL in the germline V gene. The CDR3 reads CASSLGGWYTEAFF. Here the CDR3 DNA reads TGCGCCAGCAGCCTAGGGGGTTGGTACACTGAAGCTTTCTTT.

This clone was detected only a few times. This chain links TRBV2 with TRBJ1-2, with TRBD1 identical over 10 bases. This CDR3 has 19 residues. Germline values: CDR1 SNHLY, CDR2 FYNNEI. V lost 1 base to trimming and J lost 0 bases; unmatched junction nucleotides: 11. CDR3 loop: CASSEGETGQGPSNYGYTF. The CDR3 nucleotides read TGTGCCAGCAGTGAAGGTGAAACGGGACAGGGGCCTTCTAACTATGGCTACACCTTC.

The chain combines TRBV29-1 with TRBJ2-1, with TRBD2 identical over 8 bases. In germline, CDR1 is SQVTM, CDR2 ANQGSEA. Trimming removed 7 bases from V and 6 bases from J; junction bases left unmatched: 14. The CDR3 length is 15 residues. CDR3 sequence (DNA): TGCAGCGGGGGTCTTGGGAGCGGGAGAGGCAATGAGCAGTTCTTC. It yields the protein CSGGLGSGRGNEQFF.

This sequence joins TRBV5-1 and TRBJ1-4; TRBD1 agrees at 9 bases. The CDR3 covers 16 residues. V shed 0 bases, J shed 0 bases, and the junction held 0 bases outside the gene matches. Germline V CDR1 and CDR2: SGHRS, YFSETQ. The CDR3 here is CASSLGQGATNEKLFF. CDR3 nucleotides: TGCGCCAGCAGCTTGGGACAGGGGGCAACTAATGAAAAACTGTTTTTT.

The rearrangement joins TRBV5-6 to TRBJ2-5, with TRBD2 matching 13 bases. The end of the DNA aligns better with TRBJ2-7, so the J call may be wrong. The CDR3 consists of 18 residues. Germline V gene data show CDR1 as SGHDT and CDR2 as YYEEEE. In DNA, the CDR3 is TGTGCCAGCAGCTTTCCGGGACTAGCGGGACGGATGGGGAGCGAGCAGTACTTC. Its translation: CASSFPGLAGRMGSEQYF.

The chain recombines TRBV28 with TRBJ2-7; maybe TRBD1 (6 bases). The V gene lost 2 bases and the J gene lost 2 bases, with 19 bases spanning the gap. The germline gives CDR1 MDHEN, CDR2 SYDVKM. The CDR3 covers 17 residues. The CDR3 reads CASSLAPGQPDPYEQYF. The CDR3 DNA is TGTGCCAGCAGTTTAGCGCCTGGACAGCCGGATCCCTACGAGCAGTACTTC.

The chain combines TRBV29-1 with TRBJ2-7, with TRBD2 matching 10 bases. Germline trimming cut 3 bases from V and 6 bases from J; bases unmatched to any gene: 11. CDR3 length: 15 residues. Germline V gene sequence: CDR1 SQVTM, CDR2 ANQGSEA. CDR3: CSVDAETLAGGEQYF. The CDR3 bases are TGCAGCGTTGATGCGGAGACCTTAGCGGGAGGCGAGCAGTACTTC.

The chain is built from TRBV7-8 and TRBJ1-1; D is possibly TRBD1 (6 bases). V lost 1 base and J 6 bases, leaving 18 bases between the germline ends. CDR1 and CDR2 from the germline V gene are SGHVS and FQNEAQ. The CDR3 totals 16 residues. The CDR3 nucleotides are TGTGCCAGCAGCTTAGTCCGGATAGGGGGGGACGCTGAAGCTTTCTTT. It is translated as CASSLVRIGGDAEAFF.

The V call is TRBV1, the J call TRBJ2-3; the tabulated D call, TRBD2, remains unverified against the DNA. TRBV1 is shown as a pseudogene. The CDR3 sequence is 15 residues long. CDR3 DNA: TGCACCAGCAGCCAAGGTCCGGAGTACACAGATACGCAGTATTTT. It codes for CTSSQGPEYTDTQYF.

This clone showed up just once. V is TRBV5-5 and J is TRBJ1-2; D ambiguous. The V gene lost 0 bases and the J gene lost 14 bases, with 17 bases spanning the gap. There are 13 residues in the CDR3. Germline V gives CDR1 SGHKS, CDR2 YYEKEE (reference sequence). The CDR3 sequence is CASSLVAREAGTF. CDR3 in DNA: TGTGCCAGCAGCTTGGTCGCCAGAGAAGCCGGGACCTTC.

In regard to this clone: At one end the junction does not follow the germline gene, possibly because of a read error. The J gene is TRBJ2-3, the V gene TRBV2; 15 bases line up with TRBD2. CDR3 length equals 15 residues. CDR1 and CDR2 (germline): SNHLY, FYNNEI. CDR3 coding DNA: TGTGCCAGCAGCGAAGGGACTAGCGGGAGGTATACGCAGTATTTT. It translates to CASSEGTSGRYTQYF.

This chain joins TRBV7-2 and TRBJ2-4; 12 nucleotides match TRBD1. V lost 1 base to trimming and J lost 8 bases; unmatched junction nucleotides: 9. The CDR3 is 17 amino acids. Germline loops: CDR1 SGHTA, CDR2 FQGNSA. The CDR3 sequence: CASSLDGTGGLRYIQYF. Written as DNA, the CDR3 is TGTGCCAGCAGCTTAGATGGGACAGGGGGCTTGAGGTACATTCAGTACTTC.

The chain joins TRBV7-9 to TRBJ1-1, with D tentatively TRBD1 (5 bases). Germline lookup yields CDR1 SEHNR and CDR2 FQNEAQ (reference sequence). The CDR3 sequence is 15 residues long. Between the trimmed V and J ends, which lost 5 bases and 3 bases, there was a span of 16 bases. In nucleotides, the CDR3 is TGTGCCAGCAGCATAGGCTTTCCGGGGGACACTGAAGCTTTCTTT. As protein: CASSIGFPGDTEAFF.

The chain carries TRBV6-5 and TRBJ2-1, with TRBD1 identical over 7 bases. Germline CDR1 is MNHEY and CDR2 is SVGAGI. This CDR3 is built from 13 residues. V lost 2 bases to trimming and J lost 10 bases; unmatched junction nucleotides: 5. The CDR3 loop reads CASSYTGTDEQFF. The CDR3 DNA is TGTGCCAGCAGTTACACCGGGACAGACGAGCAGTTCTTC.

A few counts support this clone. This rearrangement joins TRBV6-6 to TRBJ2-2; no reliable D call. Trimming cost V 1 base and J 2 bases, with 8 bases left between them. This CDR3 is built from 15 residues. CDR1 is MNHNY, CDR2 SVGAGI, per germline (reference sequence). The CDR3 region is CASSYFADNTGELFF. CDR3 coding DNA: TGTGCCAGCAGTTACTTTGCGGATAACACCGGGGAGCTGTTTTTT.

The chain recombines TRBV11-3 with TRBJ2-1, with 9 bases that match TRBD2. V lost 1 base, J lost 7 bases, and 5 bases stayed unmatched. This CDR3 spans 15 amino acids. From germline, CDR1 is SGHNT and CDR2 YENEEA. This CDR3 reads CASSLVSAGGNEQFF. CDR3 DNA: TGTGCCAGCAGCTTAGTAAGTGCGGGAGGGAATGAGCAGTTCTTC.

This clone was seen more than once but under ten times. This rearrangement joins TRBV9 to TRBJ2-7, with 11 positions matching TRBD2. The ends lost 3 bases at V and 2 bases at J; junction bases unmatched: 4. The CDR3 spans 15 residues. Germline CDR1 is SGDLS and CDR2 is YYNGEE. The CDR3 sequence is CASSEGLAETYEQYF. DNA for the CDR3: TGTGCCAGCAGCGAGGGACTAGCGGAAACCTACGAGCAGTACTTC.

The chain links TRBV25-1 to TRBJ1-1, with a weak D call TRBD1 (6 bases). Per germline, CDR1 MGHDK and CDR2 SYGVNS. Trimming shortened V by 2 bases and J by 7 bases, and 8 bases separated the two germline ends. There are 12 residues in the CDR3. The CDR3 reads CASSEKQGEAFF. As DNA, the CDR3 is TGTGCCAGCAGTGAAAAACAGGGTGAAGCTTTCTTT.